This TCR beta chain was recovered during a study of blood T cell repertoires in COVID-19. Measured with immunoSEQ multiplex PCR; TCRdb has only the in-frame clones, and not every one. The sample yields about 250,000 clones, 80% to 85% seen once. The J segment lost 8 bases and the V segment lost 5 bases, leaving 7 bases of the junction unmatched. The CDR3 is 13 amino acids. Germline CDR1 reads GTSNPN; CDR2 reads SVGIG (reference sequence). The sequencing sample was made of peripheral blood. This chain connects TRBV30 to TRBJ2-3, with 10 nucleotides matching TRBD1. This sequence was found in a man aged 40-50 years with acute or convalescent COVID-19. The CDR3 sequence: CAWGDRGGGTQYF. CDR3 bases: TGTGCCTGGGGGGACAGGGGTGGAGGTACGCAGTATTTT.